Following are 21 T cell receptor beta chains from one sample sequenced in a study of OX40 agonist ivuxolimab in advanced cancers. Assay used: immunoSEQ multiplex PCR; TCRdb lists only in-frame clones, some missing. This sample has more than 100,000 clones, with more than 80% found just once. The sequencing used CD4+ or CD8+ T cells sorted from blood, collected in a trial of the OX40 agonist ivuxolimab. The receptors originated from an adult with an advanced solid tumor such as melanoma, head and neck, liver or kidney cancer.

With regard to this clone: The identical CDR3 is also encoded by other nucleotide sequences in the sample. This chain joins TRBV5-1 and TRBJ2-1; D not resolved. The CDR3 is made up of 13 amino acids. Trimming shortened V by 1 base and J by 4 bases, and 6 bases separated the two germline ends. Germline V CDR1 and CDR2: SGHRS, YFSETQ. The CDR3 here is CASSLTAYNEQFF. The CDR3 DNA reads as TGCGCCAGCAGCTTGACAGCTTACAATGAGCAGTTCTTC.

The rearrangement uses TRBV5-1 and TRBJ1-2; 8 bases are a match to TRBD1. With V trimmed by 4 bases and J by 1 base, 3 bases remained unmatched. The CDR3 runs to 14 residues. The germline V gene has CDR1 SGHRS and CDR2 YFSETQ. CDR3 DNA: TGCGCCAGCAGCACGGGACAGGATAACTATGGCTACACCTTC. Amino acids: CASSTGQDNYGYTF.

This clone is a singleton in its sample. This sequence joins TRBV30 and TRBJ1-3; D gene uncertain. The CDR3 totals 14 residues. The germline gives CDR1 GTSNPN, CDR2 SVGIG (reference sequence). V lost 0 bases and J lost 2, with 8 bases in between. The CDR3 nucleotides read TGTGCCTGGAGTGTAGGTAGCACTGGAAACACCATATATTTT. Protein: CAWSVGSTGNTIYF. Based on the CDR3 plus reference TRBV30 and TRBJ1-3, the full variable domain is SQTIHQWPATLVQPVGSPLSLECTVEGTSNPNLYWYRQAAGRGLQLLFYSVGIGQISSEVPQNLSASRPQDRQFILSSKKLLLSDSGFYLCAWSVGSTGNTIYFGEGSWLTVV.

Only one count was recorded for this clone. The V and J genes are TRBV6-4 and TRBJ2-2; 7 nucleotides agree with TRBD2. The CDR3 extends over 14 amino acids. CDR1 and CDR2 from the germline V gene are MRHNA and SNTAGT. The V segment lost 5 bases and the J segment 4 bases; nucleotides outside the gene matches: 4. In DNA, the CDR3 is TGTGCCAGCAGTTCTAGCGGACTCACCGGGGAGCTGTTTTTT. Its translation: CASSSSGLTGELFF.

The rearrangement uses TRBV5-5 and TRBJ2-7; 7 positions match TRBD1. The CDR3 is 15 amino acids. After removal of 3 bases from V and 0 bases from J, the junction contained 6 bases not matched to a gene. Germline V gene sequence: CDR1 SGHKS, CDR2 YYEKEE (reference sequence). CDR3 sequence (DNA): TGTGCCAGCAGCTCCCGAGGACAGGTCTCCTACGAGCAGTACTTC. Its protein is CASSSRGQVSYEQYF.

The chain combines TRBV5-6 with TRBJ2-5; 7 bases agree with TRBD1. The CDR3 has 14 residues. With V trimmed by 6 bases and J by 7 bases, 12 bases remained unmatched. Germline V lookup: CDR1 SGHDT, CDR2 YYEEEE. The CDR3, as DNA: TGTGCCAGCATCGAAGGGGGCGGAGGTGGGACCCAGTACTTC. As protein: CASIEGGGGGTQYF.

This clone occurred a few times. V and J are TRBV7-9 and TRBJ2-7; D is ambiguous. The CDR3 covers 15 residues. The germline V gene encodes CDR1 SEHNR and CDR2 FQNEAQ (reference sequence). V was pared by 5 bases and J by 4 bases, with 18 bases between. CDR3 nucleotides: TGTGCCAGCAGCCCACCCCCCCGGTTCTCTTACGAGCAGTACTTC. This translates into CASSPPPRFSYEQYF.

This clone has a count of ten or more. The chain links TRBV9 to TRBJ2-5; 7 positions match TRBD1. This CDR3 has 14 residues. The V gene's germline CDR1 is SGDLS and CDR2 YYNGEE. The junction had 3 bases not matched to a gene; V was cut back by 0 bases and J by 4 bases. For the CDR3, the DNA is TGTGCCAGCAGCGTAGCCCCAGGGGGAGAGACCCAGTACTTC. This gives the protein CASSVAPGGETQYF.

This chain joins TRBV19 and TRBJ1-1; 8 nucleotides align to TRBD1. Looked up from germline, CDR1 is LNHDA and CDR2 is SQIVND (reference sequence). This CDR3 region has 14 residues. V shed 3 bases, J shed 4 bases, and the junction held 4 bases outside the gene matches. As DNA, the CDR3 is TGTGCCAGTAGTATTCAGGGGGCAGTCACTGAAGCTTTCTTT. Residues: CASSIQGAVTEAFF.

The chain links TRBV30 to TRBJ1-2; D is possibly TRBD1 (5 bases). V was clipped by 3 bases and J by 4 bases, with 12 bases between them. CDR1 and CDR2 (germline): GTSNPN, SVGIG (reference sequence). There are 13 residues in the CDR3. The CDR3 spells CAWRRGSGYGYTF. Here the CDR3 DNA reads TGTGCCTGGAGGAGGGGCTCCGGCTATGGCTACACCTTC.

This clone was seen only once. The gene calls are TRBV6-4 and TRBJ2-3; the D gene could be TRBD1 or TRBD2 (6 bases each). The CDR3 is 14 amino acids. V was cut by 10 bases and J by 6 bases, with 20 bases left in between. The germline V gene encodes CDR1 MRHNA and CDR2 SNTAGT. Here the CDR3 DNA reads TGTGCCACTAGACGGGGGCTCACCGAGGATACGCAGTATTTT. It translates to CATRRGLTEDTQYF.

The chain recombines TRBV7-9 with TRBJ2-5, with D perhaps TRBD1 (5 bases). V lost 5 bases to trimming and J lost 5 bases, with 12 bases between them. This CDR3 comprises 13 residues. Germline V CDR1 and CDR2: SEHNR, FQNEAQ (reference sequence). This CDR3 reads CASSRGNRETQYF. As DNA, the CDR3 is TGTGCCAGCAGCCGAGGCAACAGGGAGACCCAGTACTTC.

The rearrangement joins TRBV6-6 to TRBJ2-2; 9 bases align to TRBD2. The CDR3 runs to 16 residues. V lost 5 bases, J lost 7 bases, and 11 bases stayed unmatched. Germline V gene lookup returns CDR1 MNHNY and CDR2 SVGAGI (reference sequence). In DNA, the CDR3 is TGTGCCAGCAGTATTAGCGGGGGCCTTCCTGGCGGGGAGCTGTTTTTT. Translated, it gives CASSISGGLPGGELFF.

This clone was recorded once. CDR3 sequence (DNA): TGTGCCAGCAGTTACTCGACGGGGGACCTTCTTGAGCAGTACTTC. Protein sequence: CASSYSTGDLLEQYF. The chain couples TRBV6-5 to TRBJ2-5; D is perhaps TRBD2 (6 bases). Germline V gene data show CDR1 as MNHEY and CDR2 as SVGAGI. Trimming cost V 0 bases and J 11 bases, with 19 bases left between them. The CDR3 runs to 15 residues.

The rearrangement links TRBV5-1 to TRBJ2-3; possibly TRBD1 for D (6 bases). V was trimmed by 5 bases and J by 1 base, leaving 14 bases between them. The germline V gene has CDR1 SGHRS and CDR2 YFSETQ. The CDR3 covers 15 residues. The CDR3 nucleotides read TGCGCCAGCAGGAAACAGGGAGAGGGCACAGATACGCAGTATTTT. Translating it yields CASRKQGEGTDTQYF.

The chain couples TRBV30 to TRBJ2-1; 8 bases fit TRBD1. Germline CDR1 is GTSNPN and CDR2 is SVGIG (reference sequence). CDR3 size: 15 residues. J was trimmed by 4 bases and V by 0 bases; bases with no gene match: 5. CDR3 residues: CAWSVMGQVYNEQFF. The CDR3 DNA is TGTGCCTGGAGTGTTATGGGACAGGTTTACAATGAGCAGTTCTTC.

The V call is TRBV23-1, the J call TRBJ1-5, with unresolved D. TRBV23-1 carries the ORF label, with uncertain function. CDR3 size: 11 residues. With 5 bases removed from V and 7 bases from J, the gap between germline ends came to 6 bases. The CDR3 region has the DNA TGCGCCAGCAGTTGTTGGCAGCCCCAGCATTTT. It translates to CASSCWQPQHF.

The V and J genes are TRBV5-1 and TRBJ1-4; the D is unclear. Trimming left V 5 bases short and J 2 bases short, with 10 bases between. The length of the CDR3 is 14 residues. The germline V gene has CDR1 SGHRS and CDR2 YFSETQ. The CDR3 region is CASRTTVTNEKLFF. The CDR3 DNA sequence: TGCGCCAGCAGGACGACGGTGACTAATGAAAAACTGTTTTTT.

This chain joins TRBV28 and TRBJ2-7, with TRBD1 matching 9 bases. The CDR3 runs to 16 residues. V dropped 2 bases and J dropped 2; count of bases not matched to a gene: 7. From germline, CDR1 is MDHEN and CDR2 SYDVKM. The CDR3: CASSLMGQGLTYEQYF. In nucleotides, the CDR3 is TGTGCCAGCAGTTTAATGGGACAGGGACTAACCTACGAGCAGTACTTC.

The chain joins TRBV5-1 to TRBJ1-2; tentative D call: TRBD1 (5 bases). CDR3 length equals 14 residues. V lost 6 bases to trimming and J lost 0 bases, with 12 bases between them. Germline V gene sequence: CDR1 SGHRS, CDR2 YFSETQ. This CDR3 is CASTRDAANYGYTF. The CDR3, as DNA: TGCGCCAGCACCCGGGACGCCGCTAACTATGGCTACACCTTC.

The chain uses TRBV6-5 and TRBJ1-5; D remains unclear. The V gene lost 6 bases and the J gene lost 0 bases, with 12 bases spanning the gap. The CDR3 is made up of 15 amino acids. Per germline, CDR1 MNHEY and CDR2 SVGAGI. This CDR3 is CASRTDGYSNQPQHF. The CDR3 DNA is TGTGCCAGCAGGACGGACGGATATAGCAATCAGCCCCAGCATTTT.